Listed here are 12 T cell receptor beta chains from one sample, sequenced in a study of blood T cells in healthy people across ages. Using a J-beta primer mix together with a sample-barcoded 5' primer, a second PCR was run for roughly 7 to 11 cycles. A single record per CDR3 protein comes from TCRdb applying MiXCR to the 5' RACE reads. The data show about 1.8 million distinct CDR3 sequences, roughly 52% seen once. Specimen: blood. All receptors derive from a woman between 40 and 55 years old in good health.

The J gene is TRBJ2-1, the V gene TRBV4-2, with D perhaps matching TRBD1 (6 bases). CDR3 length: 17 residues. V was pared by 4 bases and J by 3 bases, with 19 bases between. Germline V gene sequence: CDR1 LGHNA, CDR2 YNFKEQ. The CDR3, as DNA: TGTGCCAGCAGCCTGCTAACCAAGGGGGTTTTCTACAATGAGCAGTTCTTC. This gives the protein CASSLLTKGVFYNEQFF.

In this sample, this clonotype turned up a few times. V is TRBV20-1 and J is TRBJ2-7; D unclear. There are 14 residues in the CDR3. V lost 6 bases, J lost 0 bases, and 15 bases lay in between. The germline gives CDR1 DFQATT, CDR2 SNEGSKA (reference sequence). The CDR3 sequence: CSALPGQSSYEQYF. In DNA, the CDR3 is TGCAGTGCACTCCCTGGGCAGTCCTCCTACGAGCAGTACTTC.

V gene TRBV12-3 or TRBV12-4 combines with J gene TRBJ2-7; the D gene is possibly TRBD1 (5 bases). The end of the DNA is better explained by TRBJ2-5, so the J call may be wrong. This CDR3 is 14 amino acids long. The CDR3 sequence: CASTFGPTQGTQYF. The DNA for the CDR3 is TGTGCCAGCACTTTCGGACCGACCCAGGGGACCCAGTACTTC.

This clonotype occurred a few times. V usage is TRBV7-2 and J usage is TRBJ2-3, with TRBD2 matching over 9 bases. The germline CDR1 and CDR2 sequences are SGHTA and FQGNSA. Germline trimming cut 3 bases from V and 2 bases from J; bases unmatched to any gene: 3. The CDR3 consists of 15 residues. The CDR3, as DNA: TGTGCCAGCAGCTTGCAGCGGGGGGACACAGATACGCAGTATTTT. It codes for CASSLQRGDTDTQYF.

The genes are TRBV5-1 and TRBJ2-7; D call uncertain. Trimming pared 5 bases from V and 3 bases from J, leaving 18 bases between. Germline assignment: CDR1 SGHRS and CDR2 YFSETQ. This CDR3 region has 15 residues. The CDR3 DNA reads TGCGCCAGCAGTAAGGAGATGTTAGGAGACTACGAGCAGTACTTC. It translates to CASSKEMLGDYEQYF.

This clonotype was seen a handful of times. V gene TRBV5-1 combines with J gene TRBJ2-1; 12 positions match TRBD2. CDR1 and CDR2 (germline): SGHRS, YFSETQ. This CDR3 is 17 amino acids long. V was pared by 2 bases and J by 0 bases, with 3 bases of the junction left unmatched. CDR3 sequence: CASSFQLAGGSYNEQFF. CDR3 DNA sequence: TGCGCCAGCAGCTTCCAACTAGCGGGGGGCTCCTACAATGAGCAGTTCTTC. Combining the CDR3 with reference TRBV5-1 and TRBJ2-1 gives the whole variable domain KAGVTQTPRYLIKTRGQQVTLSCSPISGHRSVSWYQQTPGQGLQFLFEYFSETQRNKGNFPGRFSGRQFSNSRSEMNVSTLELGDSALYLCASSFQLAGGSYNEQFFGPGTRLTVL.

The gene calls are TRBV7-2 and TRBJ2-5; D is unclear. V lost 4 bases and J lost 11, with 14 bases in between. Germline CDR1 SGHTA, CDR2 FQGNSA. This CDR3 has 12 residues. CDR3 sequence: CASSYQPNEQYF. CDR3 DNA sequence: TGTGCCAGCAGCTATCAGCCCAATGAGCAGTACTTC. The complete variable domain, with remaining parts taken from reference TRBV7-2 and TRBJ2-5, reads GAGVSQSPSNKVTEKGKDVELRCDPISGHTALYWYRQSLGQGLEFLIYFQGNSAPDKSGLPSDRFSAERTGGSVSTLTIQRTQQEDSAVYLCASSYQPNEQYFGPGTRLLVL.

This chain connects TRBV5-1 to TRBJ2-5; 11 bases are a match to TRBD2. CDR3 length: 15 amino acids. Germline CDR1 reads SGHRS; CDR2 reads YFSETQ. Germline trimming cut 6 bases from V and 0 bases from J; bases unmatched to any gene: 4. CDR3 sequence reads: CASTSSGGYQETQYF. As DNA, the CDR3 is TGCGCCAGCACCTCTAGCGGGGGGTACCAAGAGACCCAGTACTTC.

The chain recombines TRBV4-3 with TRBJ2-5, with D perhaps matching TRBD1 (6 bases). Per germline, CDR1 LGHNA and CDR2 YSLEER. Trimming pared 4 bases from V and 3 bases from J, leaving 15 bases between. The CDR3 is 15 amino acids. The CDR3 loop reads CASSRLVGQKETQYF. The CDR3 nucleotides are TGCGCCAGCAGCCGATTGGTAGGACAGAAAGAGACCCAGTACTTC.

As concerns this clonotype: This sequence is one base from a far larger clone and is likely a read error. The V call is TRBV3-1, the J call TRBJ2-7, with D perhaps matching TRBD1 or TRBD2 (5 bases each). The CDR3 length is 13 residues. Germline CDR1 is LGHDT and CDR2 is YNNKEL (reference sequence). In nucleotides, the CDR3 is TGTGCCAGCAGCCCCGGGACCACCTACGAGCTGTACTTC. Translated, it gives CASSPGTTYELYF.

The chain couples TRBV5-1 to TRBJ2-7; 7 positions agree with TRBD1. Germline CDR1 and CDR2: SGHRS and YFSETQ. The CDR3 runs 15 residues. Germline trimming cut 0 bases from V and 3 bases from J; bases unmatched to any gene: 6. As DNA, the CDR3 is TGCGCCAGCAGCTTGGACAGGGGAAGGAGCTACGAGCAGTACTTC. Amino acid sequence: CASSLDRGRSYEQYF.

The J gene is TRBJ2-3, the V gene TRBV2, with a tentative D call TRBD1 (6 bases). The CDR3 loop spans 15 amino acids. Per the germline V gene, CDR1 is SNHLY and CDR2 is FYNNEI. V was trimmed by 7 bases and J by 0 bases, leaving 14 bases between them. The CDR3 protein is CASTKTGDSTDTQYF. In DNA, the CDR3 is TGTGCCAGCACAAAGACAGGTGATAGCACAGATACGCAGTATTTT.